This is a list of T cell receptor beta chains from one sample in a study of blood T cell repertoires in COVID-19. Data came from immunoSEQ multiplex PCR; TCRdb stores just in-frame clones and leaves some out. The sample has about 340,000 clones; 65% to 85% are singletons. Material: peripheral blood. The receptors were gathered from a man aged 25 to 40 with active or convalescent COVID-19. CDR3s include the opening cysteine and the closing phenylalanine or tryptophan. A D gene is named only where the DNA matches it firmly. Part of the rows lack a size; the others show once, few, many or a class for expanded clones.

v_call: TRBV4-3; d_call: -; j_call: TRBJ2-6; clone_size: -; cdr3_nt: TGCGCCAGCAGCCAGGAAGGGAGCTCCGGGGCCAACGTCCTGACTTTC; cdr3_aa: CASSQEGSSGANVLTF
v_call: TRBV3-1/TRBV3-2; d_call: -; j_call: TRBJ1-2; clone_size: once; cdr3_nt: TGTGCCAGCAGCCAACATCGGGGGGAAGGCTACACCTTC; cdr3_aa: CASSQHRGEGYTF
v_call: TRBV3-1/TRBV3-2; d_call: -; j_call: TRBJ2-1; clone_size: few; cdr3_nt: TGTGCCAGCAGCCAACGGGTAACGGCCCCCAATGAGCAGTTCTTC; cdr3_aa: CASSQRVTAPNEQFF
v_call: TRBV5-6; d_call: TRBD1; j_call: TRBJ2-2; clone_size: -; cdr3_nt: TGTGCCAGCAGAAGAACCGGGACAGCGACCGGGGAGCTGTTTTTT; cdr3_aa: CASRRTGTATGELFF
v_call: TRBV7-2; d_call: TRBD2; j_call: TRBJ2-7; clone_size: -; cdr3_nt: TGTGCCAGCAGCCCTAGCGGGAGCGGGCACGAGCAGTACTTC; cdr3_aa: CASSPSGSGHEQYF
v_call: TRBV19; d_call: TRBD1; j_call: TRBJ1-5; clone_size: -; cdr3_nt: TGTGCCAGTAGTAAACGGAGGACAGGGATCGAGAGTAAGAGTAAGCCCCAGCATTTT; cdr3_aa: CASSKRRTGIESKSKPQHF
v_call: TRBV19; d_call: -; j_call: TRBJ1-6; clone_size: -; cdr3_nt: TGTGCCAGTAGTATTCAGGGGTTAGGGGGCTCCTATAATTCACCCCTCCACTTT; cdr3_aa: CASSIQGLGGSYNSPLHF
v_call: TRBV27; d_call: TRBD2; j_call: TRBJ2-3; clone_size: -; cdr3_nt: TGTGCCAGCAGTCTCCTGACTAGCGGGAGCACAGATACGCAGTATTTT; cdr3_aa: CASSLLTSGSTDTQYF
v_call: TRBV5-1; d_call: -; j_call: TRBJ2-3; clone_size: -; cdr3_nt: TGCGCCAGCCGAGAGGGGACTAGCACAGATACGCAGTATTTT; cdr3_aa: CASREGTSTDTQYF
v_call: TRBV19; d_call: TRBD1; j_call: TRBJ1-2; clone_size: few; cdr3_nt: TGTGCCAGTAGTTCTACAGGGGGTCGCTATGGCTACACCTTC; cdr3_aa: CASSSTGGRYGYTF
v_call: TRBV11-3; d_call: TRBD2; j_call: TRBJ2-1; clone_size: -; cdr3_nt: TGTGCCAGCAGCCTTCACCTCGGACTAGCGGGGCCACGGTACAATGAGCAGTTCTTC; cdr3_aa: CASSLHLGLAGPRYNEQFF
v_call: TRBV6-2/TRBV6-3; d_call: TRBD2; j_call: TRBJ2-1; clone_size: -; cdr3_nt: TGTGCCAGCAGTACTAGCGGGTGGAGCTCCTACAATGAGCAGTTCTTC; cdr3_aa: CASSTSGWSSYNEQFF
v_call: TRBV27; d_call: -; j_call: TRBJ1-2; clone_size: -; cdr3_nt: TGTGCCAGCAGTTTAGCCCCGGGTCCCTATGGCTACACCTTC; cdr3_aa: CASSLAPGPYGYTF
v_call: TRBV5-5; d_call: -; j_call: TRBJ2-4; clone_size: -; cdr3_nt: TGTGCCAGCAGCTTGCTGGGGCTGGAAGCCAAAAACATTCAGTACTTC; cdr3_aa: CASSLLGLEAKNIQYF
v_call: TRBV19; d_call: -; j_call: TRBJ1-2; clone_size: once; cdr3_nt: TGTGCCAGTGGTACCGGGGGATATGGCTACACCTTC; cdr3_aa: CASGTGGYGYTF
v_call: TRBV7-9; d_call: -; j_call: TRBJ2-7; clone_size: -; cdr3_nt: TGTGCCAGCAGCCTGACTACCTACGAGCAGTACTTC; cdr3_aa: CASSLTTYEQYF
v_call: TRBV30; d_call: -; j_call: TRBJ2-5; clone_size: -; cdr3_nt: TGTGCCTGGAGTCCGGGAGAGACCCAGTACTTC; cdr3_aa: CAWSPGETQYF
v_call: TRBV5-4; d_call: TRBD1; j_call: TRBJ1-1; clone_size: -; cdr3_nt: TGTGCCAGCAGCCCAGCGACAGGGCCCACTGAAGCTTTCTTT; cdr3_aa: CASSPATGPTEAFF
v_call: TRBV15; d_call: -; j_call: TRBJ2-7; clone_size: -; cdr3_nt: TGTGCCACCAGCCCGAGTGTCGGCTACGAGCAGTACTTC; cdr3_aa: CATSPSVGYEQYF
v_call: TRBV2; d_call: -; j_call: TRBJ1-1; clone_size: -; cdr3_nt: TGTGCCAGCAGGGCCCAGGGGCCCCTGGGGGCTTTCTTT; cdr3_aa: CASRAQGPLGAFF
v_call: TRBV24-1; d_call: TRBD1; j_call: TRBJ2-5; clone_size: -; cdr3_nt: TGTGCCACCAGTGATTTGAAGCCCGGACAGGGGGCGATGGAGACCCAGTACTTC; cdr3_aa: CATSDLKPGQGAMETQYF
v_call: TRBV29-1; d_call: TRBD1; j_call: TRBJ1-3; clone_size: -; cdr3_nt: TGCAGCGTTGAAGTCCCCCCAGGGGGCGAAGGAAACACCATATATTTT; cdr3_aa: CSVEVPPGGEGNTIYF